A selection of T cell receptor beta chains follows, all from one sample in a study of cytomegalovirus exposure and HLA in healthy donors. The table came from immunoSEQ multiplex PCR; TCRdb's copy has only in-frame clones and leaves some out. The sample has 110,000 to 150,000 clones, about 79% seen once. Sequencing input: PBMCs. These receptors came from a woman aged 25 to 39 in good health and CMV-seronegative. Both conserved end residues are part of each CDR3. D genes are given only for firm matches. Size values are once, few and many counts, or a class for expanded clones, and some rows have none.

J gene,D gene,V gene,clone size,CDR3 protein,CDR3 DNA
TRBJ2-2,-,TRBV30,-,CAWSVSSDGELFF,TGTGCCTGGAGTGTAAGTTCAGACGGGGAGCTGTTTTTT
TRBJ1-1,-,TRBV5-1,-,CASSLEGVNTEAFF,TGCGCCAGCAGCTTGGAGGGGGTGAACACTGAAGCTTTCTTT
TRBJ1-2,-,TRBV19,-,CASSIDRNYGYTF,TGTGCCAGTAGTATTGACAGGAACTATGGCTACACCTTC
TRBJ1-5,-,TRBV18,once,CASSPQRIRGNQPQHF,TGTGCCAGCTCACCACAACGGATCCGGGGCAATCAGCCCCAGCATTTT
TRBJ2-2,TRBD2,TRBV7-9,-,CASSPRAGPGELFF,TGTGCCAGCAGCCCTCGAGCGGGGCCCGGGGAGCTGTTTTTT
TRBJ1-1,-,TRBV5-1,-,CASSRIQNMNTEAFF,TGCGCCAGCAGCCGGATACAGAATATGAACACTGAAGCTTTCTTT
TRBJ1-2,TRBD1,TRBV5-1,-,CASSPAGQVGFDGYTF,TGCGCCAGCAGCCCAGCGGGACAGGTAGGGTTCGATGGCTACACCTTC
TRBJ2-5,-,TRBV9,-,CASSVSTRPGETQYF,TGTGCCAGCAGCGTGTCGACTAGACCGGGGGAGACCCAGTACTTC
TRBJ1-3,-,TRBV6-5,-,CASRGGFGNTIYF,TGTGCCAGTAGGGGGGGTTTTGGAAACACCATATATTTT
TRBJ1-1,-,TRBV7-9,-,CASSSQGNTEAFF,TGTGCCAGCAGCTCTCAGGGGAACACTGAAGCTTTCTTT
TRBJ2-7,TRBD1,TRBV2,-,CASSRDRGPGVDEQYF,TGTGCCAGCAGTCGGGACAGGGGGCCTGGGGTCGACGAGCAGTACTTC
TRBJ2-5,-,TRBV27,-,CASSRYRAQETQYF,TGTGCCAGCAGCCGCTACAGGGCCCAAGAGACCCAGTACTTC
TRBJ2-1,-,TRBV4-3,-,CASSQARQGGEQFF,TGCGCCAGCAGCCAAGCCCGACAAGGGGGTGAGCAGTTCTTC
TRBJ1-4,-,TRBV2,-,CAIQGTNEKLFF,TGTGCCATACAGGGAACTAATGAAAAACTGTTTTTT
TRBJ2-3,-,TRBV20-1,-,CSASNIDTQYF,TGCAGTGCTTCCAACATAGATACGCAGTATTTT
TRBJ1-2,-,TRBV30,-,CAWSQGGYGYTF,TGTGCCTGGAGTCAAGGGGGATATGGCTACACCTTC
TRBJ1-5,TRBD1,TRBV19,-,CASSLRRTGVQPQHF,TGTGCCAGTAGTCTCCGGAGGACAGGGGTCCAGCCCCAGCATTTT
TRBJ1-5,-,TRBV28,once,CASRISGYQPQHF,TGTGCCAGCAGGATCTCAGGGTATCAGCCCCAGCATTTT
TRBJ1-4,-,TRBV11-2,-,CASSLVAENEKLFF,TGTGCCAGCAGCTTAGTTGCGGAAAATGAAAAACTGTTTTTT
TRBJ1-6,-,TRBV27,-,CASGLGGNSPLHF,TGTGCCAGCGGTTTGGGAGGTAATTCACCCCTCCACTTT
TRBJ1-5,TRBD1,TRBV27,-,CASSLTGGYSNQPQHF,TGTGCCAGCAGTTTGACAGGGGGGTATAGCAATCAGCCCCAGCATTTT
TRBJ2-6,-,TRBV7-6,-,CASSHSSGANVLTF,TGTGCCAGCAGCCATAGCTCTGGGGCCAACGTCCTGACTTTC
TRBJ1-3,-,TRBV13,-,CASSSDRTLSGNTIYF,TGTGCCAGCAGCTCGGACAGAACTCTCTCTGGAAACACCATATATTTT
TRBJ1-1,-,TRBV6-5,-,CASSYSIDLRGTEAFF,TGTGCCAGCAGTTACTCGATCGACTTAAGGGGTACTGAAGCTTTCTTT
TRBJ1-5,TRBD1,TRBV7-8,-,CASSPRQGASNQPQHF,TGTGCCAGCAGCCCCCGACAGGGGGCAAGCAATCAGCCCCAGCATTTT
TRBJ2-3,TRBD2,TRBV7-3,-,CASSLRGGGAGTDTQYF,TGTGCCAGCAGCTTAAGGGGCGGGGGGGCGGGCACAGATACGCAGTATTTT
TRBJ1-2,-,TRBV27,-,CASSVARVNYGYTF,TGTGCCAGCAGTGTCGCGAGGGTTAACTATGGCTACACCTTC
TRBJ2-1,-,TRBV5-4,-,CASSWGGSASYNEQFF,TGTGCCAGCAGCTGGGGTGGGAGCGCCTCCTACAATGAGCAGTTCTTC
TRBJ2-2,-,TRBV7-8,-,CASSWRAGAPTGELFF,TGTGCCAGCAGCTGGCGTGCGGGGGCCCCCACCGGGGAGCTGTTTTTT
TRBJ1-2,TRBD1,TRBV27,-,CASSFGTGGTGYGYTF,TGTGCCAGCAGTTTCGGGACAGGGGGAACGGGCTATGGCTACACCTTC
TRBJ2-3,-,TRBV9,-,CASSVGGDIQLGTDTQYF,TGTGCCAGCAGCGTAGGAGGGGACATCCAACTGGGCACAGATACGCAGTATTTT
TRBJ2-7,-,TRBV7-2,-,CASSSITGSYEQYF,TGTGCCAGCAGCTCCATCACCGGGTCCTACGAGCAGTACTTC
TRBJ2-7,TRBD2,TRBV29-1,-,CSVESEGLTPGTTIYEQYF,TGCAGCGTTGAGTCCGAGGGCCTGACGCCCGGGACTACAATCTACGAGCAGTACTTC
TRBJ2-3,-,TRBV4-1,-,CASSQVFRREGTDTQYF,TGCGCCAGCAGCCAAGTTTTTAGGCGGGAAGGCACAGATACGCAGTATTTT
TRBJ2-1,TRBD2,TRBV5-6,-,CASSPFLGGNYNEQFF,TGTGCCAGCAGCCCATTTCTCGGGGGGAACTACAATGAGCAGTTCTTC
TRBJ1-2,TRBD1,TRBV6-1,-,CASSESRDSRWRGYTF,TGTGCCAGCAGTGAATCCCGGGACAGCCGTTGGAGAGGCTACACCTTC
TRBJ1-1,-,TRBV11-2,-,CAVESRDKYEAFF,TGTGCCGTAGAGTCCCGGGACAAATATGAAGCTTTCTTT
TRBJ1-2,TRBD1,TRBV7-8,-,CASSLVPGQASLYYGYTF,TGTGCCAGCAGCTTAGTCCCGGGACAGGCTTCGCTGTACTATGGCTACACCTTC
TRBJ2-6,-,TRBV5-1,-,CASSSAGANVLTF,TGCGCCAGCAGCTCGGCTGGGGCCAACGTCCTGACTTTC
TRBJ1-1,-,TRBV6-5,-,CASSPQWSHAEAFF,TGTGCCAGCAGTCCACAATGGTCCCACGCTGAAGCTTTCTTT
TRBJ2-4,-,TRBV2,once,CASSPDGVAKNIQYF,TGTGCCAGCAGTCCGGACGGGGTAGCCAAAAACATTCAGTACTTC
TRBJ2-3,-,TRBV15,-,CATSRDSQLSTDTQYF,TGTGCCACCAGCAGAGATAGCCAGCTTAGCACAGATACGCAGTATTTT
TRBJ1-2,TRBD1,TRBV19,-,CASAGGAGYGYTF,TGTGCCAGTGCAGGGGGCGCAGGGTATGGCTACACCTTC
TRBJ1-2,TRBD1,TRBV19,-,CASSTGPGYTF,TGTGCCAGTTCGACAGGGCCTGGCTACACCTTC
TRBJ1-1,-,TRBV6-1,-,CASRLTAMNTEAFF,TGTGCCAGCAGGCTGACTGCAATGAACACTGAAGCTTTCTTT
TRBJ1-5,TRBD1,TRBV9,-,CASSRDRASNQPQHF,TGTGCCAGCAGCCGGGACAGAGCTAGCAATCAGCCCCAGCATTTT
TRBJ1-2,-,TRBV25-1,few,CASSTGEAYGYTF,TGTGCCAGCTCGACAGGAGAAGCCTATGGCTACACCTTC
TRBJ2-7,TRBD1,TRBV7-2,-,CASSSGQFYEQYF,TGTGCCAGCAGCTCGGGACAGTTCTACGAGCAGTACTTC
TRBJ2-6,-,TRBV27,-,CASSHLGGYGSGANVLTF,TGTGCCAGCAGTCACTTGGGGGGTTATGGCTCTGGGGCCAACGTCCTGACTTTC
TRBJ1-2,-,TRBV5-4,-,CASSPSREGYTF,TGTGCCAGCAGCCCGTCTCGGGAAGGCTACACCTTC
TRBJ1-1,-,TRBV9,once,CASSVGASTEAFF,TGTGCCAGCAGCGTAGGGGCATCCACTGAAGCTTTCTTT
TRBJ2-5,TRBD1,TRBV4-1,-,CASSQQSGGGEETQYF,TGCGCCAGCAGCCAACAATCAGGGGGCGGCGAAGAGACCCAGTACTTC
TRBJ1-1,-,TRBV6-1,-,CASSEYPGSNTEAFF,TGTGCCAGCAGTGAATATCCGGGATCGAACACTGAAGCTTTCTTT
TRBJ1-2,TRBD1,TRBV6-5,-,CASLRQTGDYGYTF,TGTGCCAGCCTACGCCAAACAGGGGACTATGGCTACACCTTC
TRBJ1-2,-,TRBV5-6,-,CASSPGFYGYTF,TGTGCCAGCAGCCCAGGATTCTATGGCTACACCTTC
TRBJ1-2,TRBD1,TRBV28,-,CASSFRTGYTNYGYTF,TGTGCCAGCAGTTTTAGGACAGGGTACACTAACTATGGCTACACCTTC
TRBJ1-1,-,TRBV6-1,-,CASILTGNTEAFF,TGTGCCAGTATATTGACGGGGAACACTGAAGCTTTCTTT